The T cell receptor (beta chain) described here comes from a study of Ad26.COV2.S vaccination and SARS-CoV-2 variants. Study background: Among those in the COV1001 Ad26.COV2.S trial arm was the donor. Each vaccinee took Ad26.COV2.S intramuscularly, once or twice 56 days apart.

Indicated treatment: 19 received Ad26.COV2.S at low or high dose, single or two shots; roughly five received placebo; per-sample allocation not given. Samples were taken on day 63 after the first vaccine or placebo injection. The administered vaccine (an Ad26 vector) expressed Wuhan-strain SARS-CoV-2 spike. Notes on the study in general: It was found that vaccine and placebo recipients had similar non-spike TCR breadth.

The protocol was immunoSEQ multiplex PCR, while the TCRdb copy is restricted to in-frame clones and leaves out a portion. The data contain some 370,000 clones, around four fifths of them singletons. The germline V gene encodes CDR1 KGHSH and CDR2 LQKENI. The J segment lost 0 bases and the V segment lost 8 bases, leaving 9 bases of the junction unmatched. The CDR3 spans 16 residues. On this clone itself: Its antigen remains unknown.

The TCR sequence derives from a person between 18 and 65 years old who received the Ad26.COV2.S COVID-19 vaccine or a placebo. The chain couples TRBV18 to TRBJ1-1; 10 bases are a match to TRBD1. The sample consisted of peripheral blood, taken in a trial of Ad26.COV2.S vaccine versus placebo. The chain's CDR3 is CASGPGQGILNTEAFF. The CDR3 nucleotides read TGTGCCAGCGGACCGGGACAGGGGATTTTGAACACTGAAGCTTTCTTT.